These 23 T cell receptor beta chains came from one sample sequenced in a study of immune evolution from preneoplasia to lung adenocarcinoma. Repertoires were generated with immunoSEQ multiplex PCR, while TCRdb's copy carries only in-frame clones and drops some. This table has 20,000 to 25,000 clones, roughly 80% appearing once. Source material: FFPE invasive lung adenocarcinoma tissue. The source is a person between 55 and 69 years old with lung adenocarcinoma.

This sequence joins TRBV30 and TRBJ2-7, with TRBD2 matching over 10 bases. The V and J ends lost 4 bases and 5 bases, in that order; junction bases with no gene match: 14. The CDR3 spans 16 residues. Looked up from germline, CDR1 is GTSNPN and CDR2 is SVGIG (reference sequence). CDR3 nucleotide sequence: TGTGCCTGGATCCCCCGAAGGTCTAGCGGGAGCCACGAGCAGTACTTC. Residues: CAWIPRRSSGSHEQYF.

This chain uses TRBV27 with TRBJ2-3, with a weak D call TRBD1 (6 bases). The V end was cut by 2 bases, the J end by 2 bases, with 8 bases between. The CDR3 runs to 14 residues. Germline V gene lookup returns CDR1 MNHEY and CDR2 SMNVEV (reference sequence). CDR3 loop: CASSLNRATDTQYF. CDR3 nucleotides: TGTGCCAGCAGTTTAAACAGGGCCACAGATACGCAGTATTTT.

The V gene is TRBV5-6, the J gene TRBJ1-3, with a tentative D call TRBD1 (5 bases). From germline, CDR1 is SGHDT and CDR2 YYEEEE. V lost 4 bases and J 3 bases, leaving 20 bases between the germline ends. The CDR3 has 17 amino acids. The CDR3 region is CASSRRSAGYVGNTIYF. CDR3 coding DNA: TGTGCCAGCAGCCGAAGAAGCGCAGGGTACGTTGGAAACACCATATATTTT. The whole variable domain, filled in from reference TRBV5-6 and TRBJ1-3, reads DAGVTQSPTHLIKTRGQQVTLRCSPKSGHDTVSWYQQALGQGPQFIFQYYEEEERQRGNFPDRFSGHQFPNYSSELNVNALLLGDSALYLCASSRRSAGYVGNTIYFGEGSWLTVV.

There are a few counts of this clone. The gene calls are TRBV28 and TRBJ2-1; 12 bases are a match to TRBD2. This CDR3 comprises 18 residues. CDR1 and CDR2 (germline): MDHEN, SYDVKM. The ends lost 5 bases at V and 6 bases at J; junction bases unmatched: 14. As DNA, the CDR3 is TGTGCCAGCAGTCCCACGACTAGCGGGAGAAGTTTTGCCAATGAGCAGTTCTTC. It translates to CASSPTTSGRSFANEQFF.

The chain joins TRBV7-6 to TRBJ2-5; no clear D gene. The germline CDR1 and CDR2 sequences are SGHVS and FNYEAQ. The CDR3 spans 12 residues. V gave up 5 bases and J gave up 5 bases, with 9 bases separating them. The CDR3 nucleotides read TGTGCCAGCAGCCCGGCCACCGAGACCCAGTACTTC. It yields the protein CASSPATETQYF.

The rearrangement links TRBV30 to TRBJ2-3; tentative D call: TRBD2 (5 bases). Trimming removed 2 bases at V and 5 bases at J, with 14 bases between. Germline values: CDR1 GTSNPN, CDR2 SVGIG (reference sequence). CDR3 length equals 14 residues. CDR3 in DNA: TGTGCCTGGAGTAGAGGAGGCTCGGAAGATACGCAGTATTTT. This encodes CAWSRGGSEDTQYF.

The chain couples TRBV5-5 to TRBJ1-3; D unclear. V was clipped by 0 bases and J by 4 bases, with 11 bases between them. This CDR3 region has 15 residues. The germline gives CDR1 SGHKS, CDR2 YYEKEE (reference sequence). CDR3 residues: CASSLAYSSGNTIYF. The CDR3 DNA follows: TGTGCCAGCAGCTTGGCGTACAGCTCGGGAAACACCATATATTTT.

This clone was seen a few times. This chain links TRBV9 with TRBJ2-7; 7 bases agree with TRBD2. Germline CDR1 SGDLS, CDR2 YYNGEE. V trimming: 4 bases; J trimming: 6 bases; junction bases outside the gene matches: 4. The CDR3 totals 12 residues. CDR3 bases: TGTGCCAGCAGCCCTGGGGGGGGCGAGCAGTACTTC. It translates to CASSPGGGEQYF.

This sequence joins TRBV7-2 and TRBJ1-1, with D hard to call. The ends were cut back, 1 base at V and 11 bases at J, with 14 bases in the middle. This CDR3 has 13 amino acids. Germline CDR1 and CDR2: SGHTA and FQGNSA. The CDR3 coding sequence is TGTGCCAGCAGCTTAGGGAGGCTCCCGGGGGCTTTCTTT. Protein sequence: CASSLGRLPGAFF.

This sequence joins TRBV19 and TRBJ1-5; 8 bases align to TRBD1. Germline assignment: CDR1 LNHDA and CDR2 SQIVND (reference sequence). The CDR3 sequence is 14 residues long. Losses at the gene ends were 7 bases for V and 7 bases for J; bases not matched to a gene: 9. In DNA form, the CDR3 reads TGTGCCAGTACCTTACAGGGGGGTGGCCAGCCCCAGCATTTT. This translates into CASTLQGGGQPQHF.

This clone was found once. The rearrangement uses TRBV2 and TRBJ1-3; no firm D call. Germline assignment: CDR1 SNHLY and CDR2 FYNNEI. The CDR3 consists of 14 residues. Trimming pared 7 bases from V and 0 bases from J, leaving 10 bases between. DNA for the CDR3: TGTGCCAGCAAAGTACAGAACTCTGGAAACACCATATATTTT. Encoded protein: CASKVQNSGNTIYF.

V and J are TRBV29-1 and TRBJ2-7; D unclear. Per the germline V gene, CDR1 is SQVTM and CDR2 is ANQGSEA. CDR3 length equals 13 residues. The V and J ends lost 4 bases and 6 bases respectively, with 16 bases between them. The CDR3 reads CSVATQGYSEQYF. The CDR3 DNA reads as TGCAGCGTTGCCACCCAAGGATATTCCGAGCAGTACTTC.

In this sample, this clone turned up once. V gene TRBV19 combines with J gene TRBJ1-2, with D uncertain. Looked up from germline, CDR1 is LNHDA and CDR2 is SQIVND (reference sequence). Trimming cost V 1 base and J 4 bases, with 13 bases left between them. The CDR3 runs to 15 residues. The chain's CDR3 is CASSIARLGAYGYTF. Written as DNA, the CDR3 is TGTGCCAGTAGTATAGCCCGACTGGGAGCCTATGGCTACACCTTC.

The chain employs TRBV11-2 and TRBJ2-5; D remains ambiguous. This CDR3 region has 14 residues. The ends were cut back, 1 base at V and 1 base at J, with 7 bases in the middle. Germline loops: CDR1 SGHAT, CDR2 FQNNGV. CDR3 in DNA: TGTGCCAGCAGCTTAGTAGGGCCCCAAGAGACCCAGTACTTC. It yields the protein CASSLVGPQETQYF.

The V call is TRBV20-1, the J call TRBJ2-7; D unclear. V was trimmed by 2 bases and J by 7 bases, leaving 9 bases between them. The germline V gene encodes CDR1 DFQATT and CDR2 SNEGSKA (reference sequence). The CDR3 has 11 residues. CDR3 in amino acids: CSARFLMEQYF. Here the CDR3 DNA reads TGCAGTGCTAGATTCCTTATGGAGCAGTACTTC.

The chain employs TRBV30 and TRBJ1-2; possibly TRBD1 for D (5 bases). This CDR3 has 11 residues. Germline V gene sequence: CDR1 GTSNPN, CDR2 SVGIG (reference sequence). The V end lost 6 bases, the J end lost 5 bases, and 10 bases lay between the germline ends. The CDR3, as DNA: TGTGCCTGCTCCAGGGTATATGGCTACACCTTC. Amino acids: CACSRVYGYTF.

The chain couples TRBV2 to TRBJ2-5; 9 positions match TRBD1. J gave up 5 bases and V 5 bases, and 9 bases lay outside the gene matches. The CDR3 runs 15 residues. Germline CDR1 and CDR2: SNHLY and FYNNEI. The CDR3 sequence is CASSSRQGEGETQYF. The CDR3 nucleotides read TGTGCCAGCAGTTCCAGACAGGGGGAGGGGGAGACCCAGTACTTC. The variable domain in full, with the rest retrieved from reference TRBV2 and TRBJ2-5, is EPEVTQTPSHQVTQMGQEVILRCVPISNHLYFYWYRQILGQKVEFLVSFYNNEISEKSEIFDDQFSVERPDGSNFTLKIRSTKLEDSAMYFCASSSRQGEGETQYFGPGTRLLVL.

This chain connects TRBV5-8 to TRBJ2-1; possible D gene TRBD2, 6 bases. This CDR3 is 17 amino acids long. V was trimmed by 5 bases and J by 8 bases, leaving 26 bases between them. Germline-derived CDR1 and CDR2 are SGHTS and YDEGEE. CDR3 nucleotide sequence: TGTGCCAGCAGTTCACCCGAGGGGAGGCCTACCCTCGATGAGCAGTTCTTC. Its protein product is CASSSPEGRPTLDEQFF.

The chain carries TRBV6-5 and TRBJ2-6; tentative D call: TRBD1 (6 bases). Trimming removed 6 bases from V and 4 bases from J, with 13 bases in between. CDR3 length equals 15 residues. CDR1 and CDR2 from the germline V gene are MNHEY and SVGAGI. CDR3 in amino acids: CASSSTGQGANVLTF. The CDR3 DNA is TGTGCCAGCAGCTCTACAGGGCAAGGGGCCAACGTCCTGACTTTC.

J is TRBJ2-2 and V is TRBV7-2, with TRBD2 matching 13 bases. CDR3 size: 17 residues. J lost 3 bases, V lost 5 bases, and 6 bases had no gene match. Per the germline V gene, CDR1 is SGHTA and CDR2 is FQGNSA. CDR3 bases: TGTGCCAGCAGCCAGACTAGCGGGAGGTTCTACACCGGGGAGCTGTTTTTT. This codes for CASSQTSGRFYTGELFF. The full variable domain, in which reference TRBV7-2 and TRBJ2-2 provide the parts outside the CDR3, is GAGVSQSPSNKVTEKGKDVELRCDPISGHTALYWYRQSLGQGLEFLIYFQGNSAPDKSGLPSDRFSAERTGGSVSTLTIQRTQQEDSAVYLCASSQTSGRFYTGELFFGEGSRLTVL.

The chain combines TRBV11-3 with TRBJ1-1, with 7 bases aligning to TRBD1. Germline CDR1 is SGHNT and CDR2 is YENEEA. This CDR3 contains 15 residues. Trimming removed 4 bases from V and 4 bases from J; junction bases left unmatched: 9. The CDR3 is CASSSSGGLGTEAFF. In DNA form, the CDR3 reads TGTGCCAGCAGCTCATCAGGGGGACTGGGCACTGAAGCTTTCTTT.

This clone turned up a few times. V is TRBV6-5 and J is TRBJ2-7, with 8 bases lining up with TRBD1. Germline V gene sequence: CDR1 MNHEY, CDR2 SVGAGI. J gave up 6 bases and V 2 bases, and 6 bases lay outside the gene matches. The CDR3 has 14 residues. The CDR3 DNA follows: TGTGCCAGCAGTTACGGGACAGGCTTTGGCGAGCAGTACTTC. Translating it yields CASSYGTGFGEQYF.

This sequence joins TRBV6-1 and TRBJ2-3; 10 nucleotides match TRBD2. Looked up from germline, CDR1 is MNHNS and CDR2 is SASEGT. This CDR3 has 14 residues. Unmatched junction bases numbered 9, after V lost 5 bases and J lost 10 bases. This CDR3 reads CASSPLAGGGPQYF. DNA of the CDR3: TGTGCCAGCAGTCCTTTAGCGGGAGGCGGTCCGCAGTATTTT.